This is a list of T cell receptor beta chains from one sample in a study of cytomegalovirus exposure and HLA in healthy donors. Assay: immunoSEQ multiplex PCR; the TCRdb copy retains only in-frame clones and omits some. This table holds tens of thousands of clones, approximately 79% found once. The sequenced sample was PBMCs. The receptor set was obtained from a woman aged 25-40 years in good health and CMV-seronegative. CDR3s include the opening cysteine and the closing phenylalanine or tryptophan. A D gene is named only where the DNA matches it firmly. Where a row states a size, it is once, few, many or the class of an expanded clone; other rows omit it.

j_call,clone_size,v_call,d_call,cdr3_nt,cdr3_aa
TRBJ1-5,-,TRBV6-1,TRBD1,TGTGCCAGCAGGAGGGGGACAGGGGGTCAGCCCCAGCATTTT,CASRRGTGGQPQHF
TRBJ1-1,-,TRBV28,-,TGTGCCAGCAGTCCCCCGGGAGGTATGAACACTGAAGCTTTCTTT,CASSPPGGMNTEAFF
TRBJ2-4,-,TRBV6-4,TRBD1,TGTGCCAGCAGTGACTCGCCGGGACAGGGGGCAAACATTCAGTACTTC,CASSDSPGQGANIQYF
TRBJ2-2,-,TRBV7-8,TRBD2,TGTGCCAGCAGCCCCTCCGGACTAGCGGGGGTTGGGACCGGGGAGCTGTTTTTT,CASSPSGLAGVGTGELFF
TRBJ1-3,-,TRBV11-2,TRBD1,TGTGCCAGCAGCTCGACAGGGTCCCCTGGAAACACCATATATTTT,CASSSTGSPGNTIYF
TRBJ1-6,-,TRBV19,-,TGTGCCAGTAGTTCCAGGCAGGGCCTCTTGAGCTCCTATAATTCACCCCTCCACTTT,CASSSRQGLLSSYNSPLHF
TRBJ2-1,-,TRBV25-1,-,TGTGCCAGCAGTACAACTACAGGTCGCTCCTACAATGAGCAGTTCTTC,CASSTTTGRSYNEQFF
TRBJ2-3,-,TRBV29-1,-,TGCAGCGTTGAATCGGGGGACGGCACAGATACGCAGTATTTT,CSVESGDGTDTQYF
TRBJ2-1,-,TRBV18,-,TGTGCCAGCTCACCATCCGCGGATCGCCCCAATGAGCAGTTCTTC,CASSPSADRPNEQFF
TRBJ2-5,-,TRBV5-1,TRBD2,TGCGCCAGCGGCTCTAGCGGGGGGGCCGAAGAGACCCAGTACTTC,CASGSSGGAEETQYF
TRBJ2-1,-,TRBV27,TRBD2,TGTGCCAGCAGTTTAGACCCGCGGGGGGGTTGGAATGAGCAGTTCTTC,CASSLDPRGGWNEQFF
TRBJ1-1,-,TRBV19,-,TGTGCCAGTAGTATATCCCGGGGGGCGGCCACTGAAGCTTTCTTT,CASSISRGAATEAFF
TRBJ2-1,-,TRBV29-1,-,TGCAGCGTTGATGGGAAGGGGAACAATGAGCAGTTCTTC,CSVDGKGNNEQFF
TRBJ2-3,-,TRBV27,TRBD2,TGTGCCAGCAGTCTCATCCTCGCTAGCGGGAGGGTAAGAGATACGCAGTATTTT,CASSLILASGRVRDTQYF
TRBJ2-3,-,TRBV5-1,TRBD2,TGCGCCAGCAGCTTGGGGACTAGCGGGAGAACCACAGATACGCAGTATTTT,CASSLGTSGRTTDTQYF
TRBJ2-3,-,TRBV7-2,TRBD2,TGTGCCAGCAGCTTAGGCGGGGGGGACGCGCAGTATTTT,CASSLGGGDAQYF
TRBJ2-5,-,TRBV5-5,TRBD1,TGTGCCAGCAGTAAGACAGGGGGCAAGGAAGAGACCCAGTACTTC,CASSKTGGKEETQYF
TRBJ1-1,-,TRBV15,-,TGTGCCACCAGCAGCCGAGAGGTGAACACTGAAGCTTTCTTT,CATSSREVNTEAFF
TRBJ2-1,once,TRBV4-2,-,TGTGCCAGCAGCCCCCGGGAAAACTCCAATGAGCAGTTCTTC,CASSPRENSNEQFF
TRBJ2-3,-,TRBV19,TRBD1,TGTGCCAGTAGTGGCCGGACAGGGGGCACGACAGATACGCAGTATTTT,CASSGRTGGTTDTQYF
TRBJ2-1,-,TRBV15,TRBD2,TGTGCCACCAGCAGAGAACCCCGAAGACTAGCGGGGGGCTACTACAATGAGCAGTTCTTC,CATSREPRRLAGGYYNEQFF
TRBJ1-4,-,TRBV4-3,TRBD1,TGCGCCAGCAGCCAGGAAGGACAGGGAAATGAAAAACTGTTTTTT,CASSQEGQGNEKLFF
TRBJ1-1,-,TRBV4-3,TRBD1,TGCGCCAGCAGCCAAGAGGTCATGGACAGGGCTGACACTGAAGCTTTCTTT,CASSQEVMDRADTEAFF
TRBJ1-2,-,TRBV30,TRBD1,TGTGCCTGGACGTCCCACAGGGGCTATGGCTACACCTTC,CAWTSHRGYGYTF
TRBJ2-2,few,TRBV9,-,TGTGCCAGCAGCGTAGCTCAGGCCGGGGAGCTGTTTTTT,CASSVAQAGELFF
TRBJ1-5,-,TRBV27,TRBD1,TGTGCCAGCAGTTTAAGAACAGGGGGCGATCAGCCCCAGCATTTT,CASSLRTGGDQPQHF
TRBJ2-1,-,TRBV5-1,TRBD2,TGCGCCAGCAGCTTCCCCCCAGGACTAGGAAAGAATGAGCAGTTCTTC,CASSFPPGLGKNEQFF
TRBJ2-1,-,TRBV7-8,TRBD1,TGTGCCAGCAGCTTAAATACAGGGGGCAATGAGCAGTTCTTC,CASSLNTGGNEQFF
TRBJ2-2,-,TRBV19,TRBD1,TGTGCCAGTAGTGGGACAGAGTTTACCGGGGAGCTGTTTTTT,CASSGTEFTGELFF
TRBJ1-5,-,TRBV7-6,-,TGTGCCAGCAGCCGATACCAGGGTAGCAATCAGCCCCAGCATTTT,CASSRYQGSNQPQHF
TRBJ2-3,-,TRBV13,TRBD2,TGTGCCAGCAGCTTAGGTGGTAGCGGGAGGACAGATACGCAGTATTTT,CASSLGGSGRTDTQYF
TRBJ1-1,few,TRBV4-2,-,TGTGCCAGCAGCCCTGAACGAGGGCGGGGGAACACTGAAGCTTTCTTT,CASSPERGRGNTEAFF
TRBJ1-1,-,TRBV4-1,-,TGCGCCAGCAGCCAAGGGTGGGGCATGAAAGACACTGAAGCTTTCTTT,CASSQGWGMKDTEAFF
TRBJ2-1,-,TRBV18,TRBD2,TGTGCCAGCTCACCACAACCACCGCCTAGCGGCGAGCAGTTCTTC,CASSPQPPPSGEQFF
TRBJ2-1,-,TRBV5-6,TRBD2,TGTGCCAGCAGCGACGGGACTAGAGACAATGAGCAGTTCTTC,CASSDGTRDNEQFF
TRBJ1-4,-,TRBV14,TRBD1,TGTGCCAGCAGCCGATGGGACAGGGGAGATGAAAAACTGTTTTTT,CASSRWDRGDEKLFF
TRBJ1-1,-,TRBV28,-,TGTGCCAGCAGCCTTATCGGGGCAGGGGCTGAAGCTTTCTTT,CASSLIGAGAEAFF